Shown below are 18 T cell receptor beta chains from a single sample sequenced in a study of blood T cell repertoires in COVID-19. Using immunoSEQ multiplex PCR, the repertoire was profiled, and TCRdb retains in-frame clones only, with some absent. The sample consists of about 12,000 clones, more than 65% of them appearing once. The sequencing input was peripheral blood. All receptors derive from a man of 80 years or more with acute or convalescent COVID-19.

The chain joins TRBV3-1 (or the pseudogene TRBV3-2) to TRBJ1-1; no clear D. CDR1 and CDR2 from the germline V gene are LGHDT and YNNKEL (reference sequence). This CDR3 region has 13 residues. Trimming shortened V by 8 bases and J by 1 base, and 11 bases separated the two germline ends. CDR3 sequence (DNA): TGTGCCAGCGGAGGGATTTCGAACACTGAAGCTTTCTTT. Residues: CASGGISNTEAFF.

The rearrangement uses TRBV4-2 and TRBJ1-5; D possibly corresponds to TRBD1 (5 bases). This CDR3 region has 15 residues. Germline assignment: CDR1 LGHNA and CDR2 YNFKEQ. The V end was cut by 4 bases, the J end by 2 bases, with 12 bases between. In nucleotides, the CDR3 is TGTGCCAGCAGCCGCGAGGACACACGCAATCAGCCCCAGCATTTT. It encodes CASSREDTRNQPQHF.

This sequence joins TRBV5-1 and TRBJ1-4, with TRBD1 as a possible D gene (6 bases). Germline values: CDR1 SGHRS, CDR2 YFSETQ. The V and J ends lost 4 bases and 2 bases respectively, with 9 bases between them. The CDR3 length is 14 residues. Here the CDR3 DNA reads TGCGCCAGCAGCCCGGACAGCACTAATGAAAAACTGTTTTTT. This encodes CASSPDSTNEKLFF.

V usage is TRBV4-3 and J usage is TRBJ2-3, with D tentatively TRBD1 (5 bases). Germline V CDR1 and CDR2: LGHNA, YSLEER. This CDR3 has 15 amino acids. V lost 3 bases and J lost 4, with 14 bases in between. This CDR3 is CASSHSPLGADTQYF. DNA of the CDR3: TGCGCCAGCAGCCACTCCCCCTTAGGGGCAGATACGCAGTATTTT.

The rearrangement uses TRBV7-9 and TRBJ2-5, with 10 positions matching TRBD2. V lost 4 bases to trimming and J lost 5 bases; unmatched junction nucleotides: 7. This CDR3 region has 15 residues. Germline V CDR1 and CDR2: SEHNR, FQNEAQ (reference sequence). The CDR3 loop reads CASSSFQTSGETQYF. The DNA of the CDR3 is TGTGCCAGCAGCTCATTTCAGACTAGCGGGGAGACCCAGTACTTC.

This chain uses TRBV28 with TRBJ1-2, with 8 bases that match TRBD1. Trimming at V came to 1 base and at J to 4 bases, leaving 5 bases not matched to a gene. CDR1 and CDR2 (germline): MDHEN, SYDVKM. This CDR3 has 15 residues. The DNA of the CDR3 is TGTGCCAGCAGTTTATTAGGGACAGGACCCTATGGCTACACCTTC. Encoded protein: CASSLLGTGPYGYTF.

The chain is built from TRBV7-3 and TRBJ2-2, with TRBD2 matching 7 bases. Germline-derived CDR1 and CDR2 are SGHTA and FQGTGA. J gave up 4 bases and V 5 bases, and 4 bases lay outside the gene matches. This CDR3 has 14 residues. DNA for the CDR3: TGTGCCAGCAGCCCACGGACTAGCACCGGGGAGCTGTTTTTT. This sequence encodes CASSPRTSTGELFF. Together with reference TRBV7-3 and TRBJ2-2, the CDR3 gives the full variable domain: GAGVSQTPSNKVTEKGKYVELRCDPISGHTALYWYRQSLGQGPEFLIYFQGTGAADDSGLPNDRFFAVRPEGSVSTLKIQRTERGDSAVYLCASSPRTSTGELFFGEGSRLTVL.

The rearrangement joins TRBV13 to TRBJ2-3, with 9 bases fitting TRBD2. Trimming removed 5 bases from V and 5 bases from J; junction bases left unmatched: 11. The CDR3 is 16 residues long. Germline CDR1 reads PRHDT; CDR2 reads FYEKMQ (reference sequence). The CDR3 region has the DNA TGTGCCAGCAGCCTCTGGACTAGCGTCCACCAAGATACGCAGTATTTT. Amino acids: CASSLWTSVHQDTQYF.

V and J are TRBV7-9 and TRBJ2-2, with TRBD2 matching 10 bases. V shed 5 bases and J 6 bases; nucleotides not matched to a gene: 9. Germline V lookup: CDR1 SEHNR, CDR2 FQNEAQ (reference sequence). This CDR3 region has 16 residues. CDR3 in amino acids: CASSTGTSEVAGELFF. The CDR3 DNA follows: TGTGCCAGCAGCACAGGGACTAGCGAAGTGGCCGGGGAGCTGTTTTTT.

The genes are TRBV19 and TRBJ2-1; 10 nucleotides match TRBD1. Germline V gives CDR1 LNHDA, CDR2 SQIVND (reference sequence). CDR3 size: 15 residues. V shed 3 bases and J 7 bases; nucleotides not matched to a gene: 6. The CDR3 spells CASSMGQGHLNEQFF. DNA of the CDR3: TGTGCCAGTAGTATGGGACAGGGGCATTTGAATGAGCAGTTCTTC. Filled out from reference TRBV19 and TRBJ2-1, the complete variable domain reads DGGITQSPKYLFRKEGQNVTLSCEQNLNHDAMYWYRQDPGQGLRLIYYSQIVNDFQKGDIAEGYSVSREKKESFPLTVTSAQKNPTAFYLCASSMGQGHLNEQFFGPGTRLTVL.

The CDR3 region is CASSRGDFYGYTF. As DNA, the CDR3 is TGTGCCAGCAGCCGCGGGGATTTTTATGGCTACACCTTC. J is TRBJ1-2 and V is TRBV3-1 (or the pseudogene TRBV3-2); no clear D gene. V lost 4 bases and J 5 bases, leaving 11 bases between the germline ends. CDR1 and CDR2 (germline): LGHDT, YNNKEL (reference sequence). This CDR3 is built from 13 residues.

V is TRBV6-1 and J is TRBJ1-1; TRBD1 might be the D (6 bases). CDR1 MNHNS and CDR2 SASEGT come from the germline V gene. Trimming cost V 1 base and J 1 base, with 10 bases left between them. There are 15 residues in the CDR3. The CDR3 DNA sequence: TGTGCCAGCAGTGAAGTCGCACAGGGGAACACTGAAGCTTTCTTT. Translation gives CASSEVAQGNTEAFF.

The J gene is TRBJ2-2, the V gene TRBV7-3; D may be TRBD2 (5 bases). The V end lost 0 bases, the J end lost 6 bases, and 11 bases lay between the germline ends. CDR1 and CDR2 from the germline V gene are SGHTA and FQGTGA. This CDR3 spans 15 amino acids. The CDR3 bases are TGTGCCAGCAGCTTAACAGCGGACCAATCCGGGGAGCTGTTTTTT. Amino acid sequence: CASSLTADQSGELFF.

This clone was observed a handful of times. The chain employs TRBV5-1 and TRBJ1-1, with 7 bases identical to TRBD1. This CDR3 region has 14 residues. The V gene end was trimmed by 3 bases and the J gene end by 0 bases; junction bases not matched to a gene: 2. CDR1 and CDR2 from the germline V gene are SGHRS and YFSETQ. The DNA for the CDR3 is TGCGCCAGCAGCTCCACAGGGGTGAACACTGAAGCTTTCTTT. Its translation: CASSSTGVNTEAFF.

The chain joins TRBV2 to TRBJ2-1; D is perhaps TRBD2 (6 bases). CDR3 length: 15 amino acids. With 1 base removed from V and 1 base from J, the gap between germline ends came to 8 bases. Per germline, CDR1 SNHLY and CDR2 FYNNEI. CDR3 nucleotides: TGTGCCAGCAGTGAAGAGCGGGTTTCCTACAATGAGCAGTTCTTC. The encoded protein is CASSEERVSYNEQFF.

The chain joins TRBV11-1 to TRBJ2-5, with TRBD2 matching over 7 bases. From germline, CDR1 is SGHAT and CDR2 FQDESV (reference sequence). The J segment lost 1 base and the V segment lost 5 bases, leaving 4 bases of the junction unmatched. The CDR3 spans 14 residues. The CDR3 DNA reads as TGTGCCAGCAGCGTTCAGCGGGGCCAAGAGACCCAGTACTTC. Encoded protein: CASSVQRGQETQYF.

The CDR3 DNA reads TGTGCCAGCAGCCGTGACGAGACAGGGCCGGGGGCCTACGAGCAGTACTTC. Protein product: CASSRDETGPGAYEQYF. The V call is TRBV7-6, the J call TRBJ2-7; D is perhaps TRBD1 (7 bases). Trimming took 5 bases from V and 2 from J, leaving 22 bases between them. The CDR3 sequence is 17 residues long. Germline CDR1 is SGHVS and CDR2 is FNYEAQ. The full variable domain, with the rest looked up from reference TRBV7-6 and TRBJ2-7, is GAGVSQSPRYKVTKRGQDVALRCDPISGHVSLYWYRQALGQGPEFLTYFNYEAQQDKSGLPNDRFSAERPEGSISTLTIQRTEQRDSAMYRCASSRDETGPGAYEQYFGPGTRLTVT.

The V gene is TRBV5-1, the J gene TRBJ2-3; a weak D match, TRBD1 (5 bases). CDR3 size: 15 residues. V lost 0 bases and J 1 base, leaving 9 bases between the germline ends. CDR1 SGHRS and CDR2 YFSETQ come from the germline V gene. The DNA of the CDR3 is TGCGCCAGCAGCTTGGTCACAGGTCGCACAGATACGCAGTATTTT. It codes for CASSLVTGRTDTQYF.